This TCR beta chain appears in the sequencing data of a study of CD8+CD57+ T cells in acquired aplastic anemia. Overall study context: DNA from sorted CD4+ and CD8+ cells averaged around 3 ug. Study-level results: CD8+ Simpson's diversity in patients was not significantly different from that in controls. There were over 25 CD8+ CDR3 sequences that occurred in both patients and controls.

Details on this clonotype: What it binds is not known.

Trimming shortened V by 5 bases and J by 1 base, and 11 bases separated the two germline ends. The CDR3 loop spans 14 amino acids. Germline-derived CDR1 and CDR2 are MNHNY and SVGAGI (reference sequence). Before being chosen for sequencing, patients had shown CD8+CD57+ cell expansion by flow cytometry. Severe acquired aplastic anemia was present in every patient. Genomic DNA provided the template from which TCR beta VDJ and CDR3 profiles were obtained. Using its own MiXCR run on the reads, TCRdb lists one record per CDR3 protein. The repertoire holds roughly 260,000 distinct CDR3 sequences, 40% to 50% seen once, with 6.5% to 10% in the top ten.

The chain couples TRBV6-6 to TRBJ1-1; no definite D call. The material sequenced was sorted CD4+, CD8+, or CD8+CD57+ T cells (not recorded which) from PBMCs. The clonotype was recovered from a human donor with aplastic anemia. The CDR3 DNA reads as TGTGCCAGCAGTGAACGGCTAGCGAACACTGAAGCTTTCTTT. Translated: CASSERLANTEAFF.